This TCR beta chain was captured in a study of shared clonotypes between healthy human individuals. The authors divided CD4+ cells into CD45RA+ naive and CD45RA-negative memory subsets. The repertoire was sequenced with immunoSEQ multiplex PCR; TCRdb's copy has only in-frame clones and lacks some. The repertoire holds some 2,000,000 clones, with approximately 96% as singletons. The sample was naive CD4+ T cells sorted from blood. Subset denoted: CD45RA+ positively selected. This sequence originates from a man between 18 and 35 years old in good health.

CDR3 sequence (DNA): TGTGCCAGCAGCTTAGCCCCTGGCGCCTACGAGCAGTACTTC. The encoded protein is CASSLAPGAYEQYF. The chain is built from TRBV7-2 and TRBJ2-7; no firm D call. The V and J ends lost 0 bases and 2 bases respectively, with 8 bases between them. The CDR3 length is 14 residues. The germline V gene encodes CDR1 SGHTA and CDR2 FQGNSA. The full variable domain, rest sourced from reference TRBV7-2 and TRBJ2-7, is GAGVSQSPSNKVTEKGKDVELRCDPISGHTALYWYRQSLGQGLEFLIYFQGNSAPDKSGLPSDRFSAERTGGSVSTLTIQRTQQEDSAVYLCASSLAPGAYEQYFGPGTRLTVT.